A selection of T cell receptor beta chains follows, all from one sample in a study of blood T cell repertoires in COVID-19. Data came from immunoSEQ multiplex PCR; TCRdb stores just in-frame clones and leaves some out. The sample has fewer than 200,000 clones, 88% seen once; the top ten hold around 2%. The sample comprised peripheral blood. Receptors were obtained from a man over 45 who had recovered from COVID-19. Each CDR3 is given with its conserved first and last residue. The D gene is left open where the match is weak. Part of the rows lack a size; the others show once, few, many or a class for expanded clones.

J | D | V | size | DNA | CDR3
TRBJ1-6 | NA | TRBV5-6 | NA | TGTGCCAGCAGCTTGCGAGACAGCCGGAGTGTCCACTTT | CASSLRDSRSVHF
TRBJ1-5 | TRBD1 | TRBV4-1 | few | TGCGCCAGCAGCCAACCGACAGGGTATAGCAATCAGCCCCAGCATTTT | CASSQPTGYSNQPQHF
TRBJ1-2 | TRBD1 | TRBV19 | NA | TGTGCCAGTAGTAAGGGACAGAACTATGGCTACACCTTC | CASSKGQNYGYTF
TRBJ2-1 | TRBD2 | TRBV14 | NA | TGTGCCAGCAGCCGACTGACTAGCGGTTCCTACAATGAGCAGTTCTTC | CASSRLTSGSYNEQFF
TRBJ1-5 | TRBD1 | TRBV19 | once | TGTGCCAGTAGTAGGGACAGGGGATTTGGTCAGCCCCAGCATTTT | CASSRDRGFGQPQHF
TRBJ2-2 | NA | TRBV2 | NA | TGTGCCAGCAGTGAAACCCGAGGATCCGGGGAGCTGTTTTTT | CASSETRGSGELFF
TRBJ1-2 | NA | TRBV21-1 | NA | TGTGCCAGCAGCAAAGAGTTAAGGAGAACTTACTATGGCTACACCTTC | CASSKELRRTYYGYTF
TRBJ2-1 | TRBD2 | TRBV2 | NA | TGTGCCAGCAGCGTTAGCGGGAGGGCCTTCAATGAGCAGTTCTTC | CASSVSGRAFNEQFF
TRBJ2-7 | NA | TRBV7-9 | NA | TGTGCCAGCAGCTTAGACCAGGGATCCTACGAGCAGTACTTC | CASSLDQGSYEQYF
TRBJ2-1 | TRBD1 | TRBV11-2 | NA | TGTGCCAGCAGCTTAAACAGGGGCCTTTACAATGAGCAGTTCTTC | CASSLNRGLYNEQFF
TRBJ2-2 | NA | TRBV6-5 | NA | TGTGCCAGCAGTTACTCGGGGGGTGCCGGGGAGCTGTTTTTT | CASSYSGGAGELFF
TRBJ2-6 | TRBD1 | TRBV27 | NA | TGTGCCAGCAGTCGGACAGGGGCCGGGGCCAACGTCCTGACTTTC | CASSRTGAGANVLTF
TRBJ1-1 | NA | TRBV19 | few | TGTGCCAGTAGTATAGGTTCCCAGAACACTGAAGCTTTCTTT | CASSIGSQNTEAFF
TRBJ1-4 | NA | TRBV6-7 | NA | TGTGCCAGCAGTTACTCGATGAAGCACGAAAAACTGTTTTTT | CASSYSMKHEKLFF
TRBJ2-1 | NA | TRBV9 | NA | TGTGCCAGCAGCGTAGGAGCGGTCTCCTACAATGAGCAGTTCTTC | CASSVGAVSYNEQFF
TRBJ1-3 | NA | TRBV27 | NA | TGTGCCAGCAGTTTACATGGAGGGTCTGGAAACACCATATATTTT | CASSLHGGSGNTIYF
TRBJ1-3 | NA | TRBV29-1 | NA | TGCAGCGTCCGGACAGCCCGCGGAAACACCATATATTTT | CSVRTARGNTIYF
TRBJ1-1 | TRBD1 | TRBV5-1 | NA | TGCGCCAGCAGCTCTGACAGGGCAATCAACACTGAAGCTTTCTTT | CASSSDRAINTEAFF
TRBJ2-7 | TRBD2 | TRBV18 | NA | TGTGCCAGCTCACCGGCTAGCGGGGGTCACGAGCAGTACTTC | CASSPASGGHEQYF
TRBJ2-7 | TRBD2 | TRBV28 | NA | TGTGCCAGCAGGGCTAGCGGGACTTTATACGAGCAGTACTTC | CASRASGTLYEQYF
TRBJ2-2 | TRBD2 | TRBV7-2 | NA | TGTGCCAGCAGACTAGCGGGGCCGAACACCGGGGAGCTGTTTTTT | CASRLAGPNTGELFF
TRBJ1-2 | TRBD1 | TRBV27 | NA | TGTGCCAGCAGTTTCACAGGGGCGGGGGGCTACACCTTC | CASSFTGAGGYTF
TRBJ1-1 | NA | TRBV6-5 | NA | TGTGCCAGCAGTAAGACAGGAAACACTGAAGCTTTCTTT | CASSKTGNTEAFF
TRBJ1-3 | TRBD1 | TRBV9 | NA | TGTGCCAGCAGCCCACGGACAGGGGGTAGATCTGGAAACACCATATATTTT | CASSPRTGGRSGNTIYF
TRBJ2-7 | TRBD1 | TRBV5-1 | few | TGCGCCAGCAGCTTCCTCCATGAAGGACAGGGGAGTGGGGAGCAGTACTTC | CASSFLHEGQGSGEQYF
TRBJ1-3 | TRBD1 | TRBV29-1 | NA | TGCAGCGTTGATGGTTCTGAGGGCAGGGGGAGTGGAAACACCATATATTTT | CSVDGSEGRGSGNTIYF
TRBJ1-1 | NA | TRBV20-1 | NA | TGCAGTGTAAGGAGGAACACTGAAGCTTTCTTT | CSVRRNTEAFF
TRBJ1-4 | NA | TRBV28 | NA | TGTGCCAGCAGTTTACTACAGGGTTCGGGTGAAAAACTGTTTTTT | CASSLLQGSGEKLFF
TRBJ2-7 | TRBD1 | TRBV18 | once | TGTGCCAGCTCGGCAGGGGGTCTCGCGTACGAGCAGTACTTC | CASSAGGLAYEQYF
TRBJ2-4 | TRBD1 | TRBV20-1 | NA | TGCAGTGCTAGTAAGGGGGCAGCCAAAAACATTCAGTACTTC | CSASKGAAKNIQYF
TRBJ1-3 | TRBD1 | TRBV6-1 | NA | TGTGCCAGCAGTGCCTCCGGGACAGGGACTAAAATTGGTGGAAACACCATATATTTT | CASSASGTGTKIGGNTIYF
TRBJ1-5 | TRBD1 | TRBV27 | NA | TGTGCCAGCAGCCGCGACAGGGGCAATCAGCCCCAGCATTTT | CASSRDRGNQPQHF
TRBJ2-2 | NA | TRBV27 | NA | TGTGCCAGCAGTTTCCGGTCGTCGGGGGAGCTGTTTTTT | CASSFRSSGELFF
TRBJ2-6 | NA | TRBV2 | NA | TGTGCCAGCAGTGTACAGAGCTCTGGGGCCAACGTCCTGACTTTC | CASSVQSSGANVLTF
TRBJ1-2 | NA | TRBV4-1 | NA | TGCGCCAGCAGCCAAGAGGGGGGGCCGGGGGACGGCTACACCTTC | CASSQEGGPGDGYTF
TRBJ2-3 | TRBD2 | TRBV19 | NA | TGTGCCAGTAGTATCCTAGCGGGTCGCACAGATACGCAGTATTTT | CASSILAGRTDTQYF
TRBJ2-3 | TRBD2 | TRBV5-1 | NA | TGCGCCAGCAGCCCGGGACTAGCGGGAGGTTTGGGCACAGATACGCAGTATTTT | CASSPGLAGGLGTDTQYF
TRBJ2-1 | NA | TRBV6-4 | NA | TGTGCCAGCAGTGACTTTCCCGGGAACCAGCAGTTCTTC | CASSDFPGNQQFF
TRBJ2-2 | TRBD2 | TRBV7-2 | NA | TGTGCCAGCAGCTTACTAGCGGGAGTGGGGGAGCTGTTTTTT | CASSLLAGVGELFF
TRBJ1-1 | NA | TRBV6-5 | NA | TGTGCCAGCAGTCCAGGGTTTCCGAACACTGAAGCTTTCTTT | CASSPGFPNTEAFF
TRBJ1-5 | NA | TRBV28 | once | TGTGCCAGCACCATACAGGGTTACAATCAGCCCCAGCATTTT | CASTIQGYNQPQHF
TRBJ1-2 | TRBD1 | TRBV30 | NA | TGTGCCTGGACCATATGGGGGACAGGGAGGCGTAATAATGGCTACACCTTC | CAWTIWGTGRRNNGYTF
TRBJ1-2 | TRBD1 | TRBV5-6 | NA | TGTGCCAGCAGCCGTAAACCGAGACAGGGAGGACGGAACTATGGCTACACCTTC | CASSRKPRQGGRNYGYTF
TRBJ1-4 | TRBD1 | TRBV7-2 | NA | TGTGCCAGCAGCTTAGTACCCCGGGACAGGGGTGGAGGGGAAAAACTGTTTTTT | CASSLVPRDRGGGEKLFF
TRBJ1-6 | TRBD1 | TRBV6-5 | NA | TGTGCCAGCCTGAACCCGGGACAGGGTAATTCACCCCTCCACTTT | CASLNPGQGNSPLHF
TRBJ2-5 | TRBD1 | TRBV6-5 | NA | TGTGCCAGCAGTTACTCCCGGGACAGACAAGAGACCCAGTACTTC | CASSYSRDRQETQYF
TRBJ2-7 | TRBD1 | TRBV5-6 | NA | TGTGCCAGCAGCTTGGGGGGGACAGCCTCCTACGAGCAGTACTTC | CASSLGGTASYEQYF
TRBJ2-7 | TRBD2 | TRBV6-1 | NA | TGTGCCAGCAGAAAAAGCGGGGGGGCGTCGGACGAGCAGTACTTC | CASRKSGGASDEQYF
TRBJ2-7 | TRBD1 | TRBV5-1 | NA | TGCGCCAGCACGTCCGGGACAGGGGGTTTCTACGAGCAGTACTTC | CASTSGTGGFYEQYF
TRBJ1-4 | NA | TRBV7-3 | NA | TGTGCCAGCAGCCGCTCCGACAGGCCGACCATGAATAATGAAAAACTGTTTTTT | CASSRSDRPTMNNEKLFF
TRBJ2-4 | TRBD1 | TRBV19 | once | TGTGCCAGTAGTTCTGGACAGGGTTACGCCAAAAACATTCAGTACTTC | CASSSGQGYAKNIQYF
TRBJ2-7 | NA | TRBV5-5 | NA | TGTGCCAGCAGCCCCCGGGAAGGGTTGGTCGAGCAGTACTTC | CASSPREGLVEQYF
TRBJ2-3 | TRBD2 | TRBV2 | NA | TGTGCCAGCAGCGGGGTAGGGACTAGCGGGAGGGATACGCAGTATTTT | CASSGVGTSGRDTQYF
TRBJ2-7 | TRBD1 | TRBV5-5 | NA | TGTGCCAGCAGCCGAATTACCGGGACAGGCTACGAGCAGTACTTC | CASSRITGTGYEQYF
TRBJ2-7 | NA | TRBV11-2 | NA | TGTGCCAGCAGCCCCAGCGGACGGTACGAGCAGTACTTC | CASSPSGRYEQYF
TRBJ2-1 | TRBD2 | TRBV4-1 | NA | TGCGCCAGCAGCCAAGAGTTTTTGACTAGCGGGGGTCACCGGGACAATGAGCAGTTCTTC | CASSQEFLTSGGHRDNEQFF
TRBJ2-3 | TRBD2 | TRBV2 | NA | TGTGCCAGCAGTACCGGCTTTAGCGGGACTGTCGCAGATACGCAGTATTTT | CASSTGFSGTVADTQYF
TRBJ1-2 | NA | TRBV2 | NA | TGTGCCAGCAGTGAATCCGGGAACTATGGCTACACCTTC | CASSESGNYGYTF
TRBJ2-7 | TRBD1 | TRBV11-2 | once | TGTGCCAGCAGCTTCGGGCAGGGGGCGCAGGAGCAGTACTTC | CASSFGQGAQEQYF
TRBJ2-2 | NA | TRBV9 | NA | TGTGCCAGCAGCCGTTTCTCTGGAGAGAACGGGGAGCTGTTTTTT | CASSRFSGENGELFF